Listed below are T cell receptor beta chains from one sample, sequenced in a study of T-cell reconstitution after alpha-beta-depleted transplantation in children. TCRdb called the PCR reads again in MiXCR, with one record for every CDR3 protein. The repertoire holds hundreds of thousands of distinct CDR3 sequences, with just under 8.5% as singletons. The source was PBMCs, mostly from graft donor cells, collected 180 days after TCRalphabeta/CD19-depleted stem cell transplant. Receptors originate from a male patient under 18 who had a stem cell transplant for acute lymphoblastic leukemia, so the T cells may come from the graft donor. Each CDR3 is given with its conserved first and last residue. Each record gives: clone size, J gene, CDR3 length, D gene, V gene, CDR3 DNA, CDR3 protein. D genes are given only for firm matches. Size is stated for part of the rows, as once, few or many counts, or as a class when the clone is expanded.

many,TRBJ2-1,12,-,TRBV25-1,TGTGCCAGCAGTTTTATCCACAATGAGCAGTTCTTC,CASSFIHNEQFF
many,TRBJ1-5,16,-,TRBV28,TGTGCCAGCAGGGACCTAGACAGACTTGGCAATCAGCCCCAGCATTTT,CASRDLDRLGNQPQHF
many,TRBJ2-6,14,-,TRBV18,TGTGCCAGCTCACCATCCCTGAATTCCAACGTCCTGACTTTC,CASSPSLNSNVLTF
many,TRBJ1-2,14,-,TRBV7-2,TGTGCCAGCAGCTTAGCCGGTGGGGCCTATGGCTACACCTTC,CASSLAGGAYGYTF
many,TRBJ1-2,15,-,TRBV5-1,TGCGCCAGCAGCTGGGGGGGGGACCCTAACTATGGCTACACCTTC,CASSWGGDPNYGYTF
many,TRBJ2-7,13,-,TRBV3-1,TGTGCCAGCAGCCTTGCGTGGTCCTACGAGCAGTACTTC,CASSLAWSYEQYF
many,TRBJ2-5,13,-,TRBV6-2/TRBV6-3,TGTGCCAGCACCCACAGGCCTCAAGAGACCCAGTACTTC,CASTHRPQETQYF
-,TRBJ1-2,13,-,TRBV5-1,TGCGCCAGCAGCCCCCCGGGCAGGGGAGGCTACACCTTC,CASSPPGRGGYTF
many,TRBJ2-1,14,-,TRBV18,TGTGCCAGCTCACCACAAAGGGGGGGGAATGAGCAGTTCTTC,CASSPQRGGNEQFF
many,TRBJ2-5,15,-,TRBV20-1,TGCAGTGCTAGAGCGAGGTCGGGGCAGCAAGAGACCCAGTACTTC,CSARARSGQQETQYF
many,TRBJ2-7,15,TRBD2,TRBV27,TGTGCCAGCAGGATGAGCGGGGGGTACTCCTACGAGCAGTACTTC,CASRMSGGYSYEQYF
many,TRBJ2-3,14,-,TRBV12-3/TRBV12-4,TGTGCCAGCAGTTTGCACCTCCGCACAGATACGCAGTATTTT,CASSLHLRTDTQYF
-,TRBJ2-7,13,-,TRBV14,TGTGCCAGCAGCCAACGGAAAGGGGACGAGCAGTACTTC,CASSQRKGDEQYF
many,TRBJ1-2,13,TRBD1,TRBV7-3,TGTGCCAGCAGCCCCCCGACAGGGGGAGGCTACACCTTC,CASSPPTGGGYTF
many,TRBJ2-1,15,TRBD2,TRBV5-6,TGTGCCAGCAGCATCCTAGCGGGAGCTCTCAATGAGCAGTTCTTC,CASSILAGALNEQFF
many,TRBJ2-7,17,TRBD2,TRBV12-3/TRBV12-4,TGTGCCAGCACCTCCACTAGCGGTATCCTCGCGGGATACGAGCAGTACTTC,CASTSTSGILAGYEQYF
many,TRBJ2-7,15,-,TRBV7-6,TGTGCCAGCAGCTTTTCGGAGGGGCCCGCCTACGAGCAGTACTTC,CASSFSEGPAYEQYF
many,TRBJ1-1,13,-,TRBV9,TGTGCCAGCAGCGTAGAGGGGTTTGGCGAAGCTTTCTTT,CASSVEGFGEAFF
few,TRBJ2-1,16,-,TRBV6-4,TGTGCCAGCAGTGCGGGCTCAGGTCCATGGGGCAATGAGCAGTTCTTC,CASSAGSGPWGNEQFF
few,TRBJ1-5,11,-,TRBV6-5,TGTGCCAGCGGTCATAATCAGCCCCAGCATTTT,CASGHNQPQHF
many,TRBJ1-6,15,-,TRBV12-3/TRBV12-4,TGTGCCAGCAGAGCCTCGGGACGGTTTAGTTCACCCCTCCACTTT,CASRASGRFSSPLHF
-,TRBJ2-1,22,TRBD2,TRBV18,TGTGCCAGCTCACCACTTCAGCAAACTAGCGGGAGGTGGGGTAAGTCCTACAATGAGCAGTTCTTC,CASSPLQQTSGRWGKSYNEQFF
many,TRBJ2-3,17,TRBD2,TRBV7-2,TGTGCCAGCAGCTTATTGGGGACTAGTTTCGGGACAGATACGCAGTATTTT,CASSLLGTSFGTDTQYF
many,TRBJ2-1,13,-,TRBV29-1,TGCAGCGCCAACTTCCGGAGTTACAATGAGCAGTTCTTC,CSANFRSYNEQFF
many,TRBJ1-5,13,-,TRBV20-1,TGCAGTGCTAGCCCCGGGCCCAATCAGCCCCAGCATTTT,CSASPGPNQPQHF
many,TRBJ1-2,17,TRBD1,TRBV12-3/TRBV12-4,TGTGCCAGCAGTCCGTGGCTGGGAGGGGGCGCGAACTATGGCTACACCTTC,CASSPWLGGGANYGYTF
many,TRBJ2-3,18,-,TRBV13,TGTGCCAGCAGCTTACGGGAGTGGTGGGGGGCCTCCCCCTATACGCAGTATTTT,CASSLREWWGASPYTQYF
many,TRBJ1-5,16,TRBD1,TRBV20-1,TGCAGTGCTAGGGGACCCGGGACAGCTCCCAATCAGCCCCAGCATTTT,CSARGPGTAPNQPQHF
many,TRBJ2-3,15,-,TRBV12-3/TRBV12-4,TGTGCCAGCAGTTTTGTAGGGCCTAGCACAGATACGCAGTATTTT,CASSFVGPSTDTQYF
many,TRBJ2-3,14,-,TRBV12-3/TRBV12-4,TGTGCCAGCAGTTTAGGGGGGTCAGATACGGGAAAGTATTTT,CASSLGGSDTGKYF
many,TRBJ2-2,13,-,TRBV20-1,TGCAGTGCTAGGACGGGGAGCACCGGGGAGCTGTTTTTT,CSARTGSTGELFF
many,TRBJ2-7,15,TRBD1,TRBV9,TGTGCCAGCAGCTTAGGACAGGGGAGTAACGACGAGCAGTACTTC,CASSLGQGSNDEQYF
many,TRBJ1-2,14,TRBD1,TRBV12-3/TRBV12-4,TGTGCCAGCAGTCCATTGACAGGGAAGGGTGGCTACACCTTC,CASSPLTGKGGYTF
many,TRBJ2-7,12,-,TRBV28,TGTGCCAGCAGGGGGGGCGTCTACGAGCAGTACTTC,CASRGGVYEQYF
many,TRBJ2-1,17,TRBD2,TRBV12-3/TRBV12-4,TGTGCCAGCAGTTTCCGACTAGCGGGACCCTTACACAATGAGCAGTTCTTC,CASSFRLAGPLHNEQFF
many,TRBJ2-7,14,-,TRBV27,TGTGCCAGCAGTTCCGGGCTAGCGCACTACGAGCAGTACTTC,CASSSGLAHYEQYF
many,TRBJ2-4,18,TRBD1,TRBV28,TGTGCCAGCAGTCGAGGGGGCGCCTTATCTATAGCCAAAAACATTCAGTACTTC,CASSRGGALSIAKNIQYF
many,TRBJ1-1,16,TRBD1,TRBV19,TGTGCCACCAAGGGGACAGCCTTTATCATGAACACTGAAGCTTTCTTT,CATKGTAFIMNTEAFF
many,TRBJ2-7,17,TRBD2,TRBV18,TGTGCCAGCTCAGCGGCCGGGACTAGCGGGACCCCCTACGGGCAGTACTTC,CASSAAGTSGTPYGQYF
many,TRBJ2-3,17,TRBD2,TRBV29-1,TGCAGCGTTGCTCCCTGGGATAGCGGGAGGGTCAAAGATACGCAGTATTTT,CSVAPWDSGRVKDTQYF
-,TRBJ2-1,14,-,TRBV27,TGTGCCAGCTCTCGGGCAGGCTCCTACAATGAGCAGTTCTTC,CASSRAGSYNEQFF